The 30 T cell receptor beta chains in this list originate from one sample, sequenced in a study of OX40 agonist ivuxolimab in advanced cancers. Repertoires were generated with immunoSEQ multiplex PCR, while TCRdb's copy carries only in-frame clones and drops some. The sample shows approximately 100,000 clones, approximately 80% of them seen only once. Specimen: CD4+ or CD8+ T cells sorted from blood, collected in a trial of the OX40 agonist ivuxolimab. The receptors stem from an adult with an advanced solid tumor such as melanoma, head and neck, liver or kidney cancer.

The genes are TRBV12-2 and TRBJ1-1; the table's D call, TRBD1, was not checked against the DNA. TRBV12-2 is termed a pseudogene. This CDR3 is 17 amino acids long. Here the CDR3 reads CASRLTARQFMNTEAFF. The CDR3 nucleotides read TGTGCAAGTCGCTTAACGGCTCGACAGTTCATGAACACTGAAGCTTTCTTT.

The rearrangement joins TRBV7-2 to TRBJ2-3; possibly TRBD1 for D (5 bases). Germline V CDR1 and CDR2: SGHTA, FQGNSA. This CDR3 has 16 residues. V lost 1 base and J 3 bases, leaving 14 bases between the germline ends. The CDR3 nucleotides are TGTGCCAGCAGCTTAGGTGCCAGGGCGGCGACAGATACGCAGTATTTT. It specifies CASSLGARAATDTQYF.

The chain is built from TRBV5-1 and TRBJ2-3; D is unresolved. Deletions cut 0 bases from V and 5 bases from J, with 13 bases between. This CDR3 has 15 residues. The V gene's germline CDR1 is SGHRS and CDR2 YFSETQ. DNA of the CDR3: TGCGCCAGCAGCTTGGCAGGTCCCTATGGAGATACGCAGTATTTT. It specifies CASSLAGPYGDTQYF.

CDR3 in amino acids: CAIRGGDITYGYTF. In nucleotides, the CDR3 is TGTGCCATCAGGGGCGGGGACATCACCTATGGCTACACCTTC. This chain uses TRBV10-3 with TRBJ1-2; D is perhaps TRBD1 (6 bases). Trimming shortened V by 6 bases and J by 4 bases, and 15 bases separated the two germline ends. This CDR3 comprises 14 residues. From germline, CDR1 is ENHRY and CDR2 SYGVKD.

The table lists this clone with a count of one. The chain joins TRBV9 to TRBJ2-3; 10 bases are a match to TRBD2. CDR1 and CDR2 from the germline V gene are SGDLS and YYNGEE. The CDR3 totals 16 residues. V shed 4 bases and J 2 bases; nucleotides not matched to a gene: 7. The CDR3 bases are TGTGCCAGCAGCCCACGCACTAGCGGGGCCACAGATACGCAGTATTTT. Encoded protein: CASSPRTSGATDTQYF.

The chain combines TRBV2 with TRBJ2-7; 7 bases are a match to TRBD2. The junction had 10 bases not matched to a gene; V was cut back by 6 bases and J by 2 bases. The CDR3 extends over 15 amino acids. CDR1 and CDR2 (germline): SNHLY, FYNNEI. CDR3 in amino acids: CASSVGLGGAYEQYF. DNA for the CDR3: TGTGCCAGCAGCGTTGGACTAGGTGGGGCCTACGAGCAGTACTTC.

V is TRBV5-8 and J is TRBJ1-5; 11 nucleotides match TRBD1. V lost 4 bases to trimming and J lost 4 bases; unmatched junction nucleotides: 4. CDR3 length: 15 residues. In germline, CDR1 is SGHTS, CDR2 YDEGEE. This chain's CDR3 is CASSGRDRGNQPQHF. The CDR3 nucleotides read TGTGCCAGCAGCGGCCGGGACAGGGGGAATCAGCCCCAGCATTTT.

The chain recombines TRBV2 with TRBJ1-2, with 7 bases aligning to TRBD1. CDR3 length equals 13 residues. With V trimmed by 2 bases and J by 5 bases, 2 bases remained unmatched. CDR1 is SNHLY, CDR2 FYNNEI, per germline. This chain's CDR3 is CASSEQGGYGYTF. The CDR3, as DNA: TGTGCCAGCAGTGAACAGGGGGGTTATGGCTACACCTTC. The complete variable domain, with remaining parts taken from reference TRBV2 and TRBJ1-2, reads EPEVTQTPSHQVTQMGQEVILRCVPISNHLYFYWYRQILGQKVEFLVSFYNNEISEKSEIFDDQFSVERPDGSNFTLKIRSTKLEDSAMYFCASSEQGGYGYTFGSGTRLTVV.

CDR3 DNA sequence: TGTGCCAGCAGCTTAACGCAGGGATACACCGGGGAGCTGTTTTTT. This translates into CASSLTQGYTGELFF. The chain recombines TRBV7-9 with TRBJ2-2, with D maybe TRBD1 (5 bases). The CDR3 runs 15 residues. Trimming shortened V by 2 bases and J by 3 bases, and 10 bases separated the two germline ends. Germline values: CDR1 SEHNR, CDR2 FQNEAQ (reference sequence).

A few counts support this clone. V and J are TRBV18 and TRBJ1-2; a weak D match, TRBD1 (5 bases). CDR1 KGHSH and CDR2 LQKENI come from the germline V gene. V lost 3 bases, J lost 3 bases, and 5 bases lay in between. The CDR3 extends over 12 amino acids. This CDR3 reads CASSPTDYGYTF. The CDR3 nucleotides are TGTGCCAGCTCACCGACAGACTATGGCTACACCTTC. Looking up the rest from reference TRBV18 and TRBJ1-2 gives the full variable domain: NAGVMQNPRHLVRRRGQEARLRCSPMKGHSHVYWYRQLPEEGLKFMVYLQKENIIDESGMPKERFSAEFPKEGPSILRIQQVVRGDSAAYFCASSPTDYGYTFGSGTRLTVV.

This chain joins TRBV7-3 and TRBJ2-1; TRBD1 matches at 8 bases. CDR3 length: 15 residues. V trimming: 2 bases; J trimming: 7 bases; junction bases outside the gene matches: 7. CDR1 SGHTA and CDR2 FQGTGA come from the germline V gene. Written as DNA, the CDR3 is TGTGCCAGCAGCTTATCCCAGGGGGCGGGAAATGAGCAGTTCTTC. Translated, it gives CASSLSQGAGNEQFF.

The chain has TRBV6-5 and TRBJ2-7; 9 nucleotides match TRBD1. The CDR3 extends over 14 amino acids. In germline, CDR1 is MNHEY, CDR2 SVGAGI. The trim removed 6 bases at V and 3 bases at J, leaving 6 bases unmatched. The CDR3 region has the DNA TGTGCCAGCAGCCCTACAGGGGGCGTCTACGAGCAGTACTTC. This translates into CASSPTGGVYEQYF.

The chain employs TRBV7-3 and TRBJ1-4; D is possibly TRBD1 (6 bases). The V gene lost 2 bases and the J gene lost 0 bases, with 19 bases spanning the gap. Per the germline V gene, CDR1 is SGHTA and CDR2 is FQGTGA. The length of the CDR3 is 19 residues. This chain's CDR3 is CASSLRRAGALSTNEKLFF. In nucleotides, the CDR3 is TGTGCCAGCAGCTTACGGAGGGCAGGGGCCCTATCAACTAATGAAAAACTGTTTTTT.

This clone is a singleton in its sample. V gene TRBV7-9 combines with J gene TRBJ1-2; TRBD1 agrees at 8 bases. The CDR3 contains 14 residues. Germline lookup yields CDR1 SEHNR and CDR2 FQNEAQ (reference sequence). J lost 2 bases, V lost 10 bases, and 9 bases had no gene match. CDR3 sequence reads: CAINQGAINYGYTF. CDR3 coding DNA: TGTGCCATTAATCAGGGGGCTATAAACTATGGCTACACCTTC. Looking up the rest from reference TRBV7-9 and TRBJ1-2 gives the full variable domain: DTGVSQNPRHKITKRGQNVTFRCDPISEHNRLYWYRQTLGQGPEFLTYFQNEAQLEKSRLLSDRFSAERPKGSFSTLEIQRTEQGDSAMYLCAINQGAINYGYTFGSGTRLTVV.

The V and J genes are TRBV16 and TRBJ2-2; D gene uncertain. This CDR3 is built from 15 residues. V was pared by 4 bases and J by 2 bases, with 11 bases between. CDR1 is KGHSY and CDR2 is FQNENV in the germline V gene. For the CDR3, the DNA is TGTGCCAGCAGCCCGTTCGACCTCAACACCGGGGAGCTGTTTTTT. This gives the protein CASSPFDLNTGELFF.

The chain recombines TRBV5-1 with TRBJ2-3; the D is unclear. From germline, CDR1 is SGHRS and CDR2 YFSETQ. CDR3 length: 15 residues. The V and J ends lost 1 base and 1 base respectively, with 10 bases between them. The CDR3: CASSLLTPGTDTQYF. The CDR3, as DNA: TGCGCCAGCAGCTTGTTGACCCCTGGCACAGATACGCAGTATTTT. The full variable domain, rest sourced from reference TRBV5-1 and TRBJ2-3, is KAGVTQTPRYLIKTRGQQVTLSCSPISGHRSVSWYQQTPGQGLQFLFEYFSETQRNKGNFPGRFSGRQFSNSRSEMNVSTLELGDSALYLCASSLLTPGTDTQYFGPGTRLTVL.

This clone has only one observation. The rearrangement uses TRBV7-9 and TRBJ1-3, with 9 bases aligning to TRBD1. The V gene end was trimmed by 2 bases and the J gene end by 10 bases; junction bases not matched to a gene: 21. Germline values: CDR1 SEHNR, CDR2 FQNEAQ (reference sequence). This CDR3 is 19 amino acids long. CDR3 in DNA: TGTGCCAGCAGCTTAAAGACGAGCGAGGGACAGGGTCGACTCGGGACCATATATTTT. It translates to CASSLKTSEGQGRLGTIYF.

The chain carries TRBV5-1 and TRBJ1-1; the match to TRBD1 covers 7 bases. Trimming at V came to 1 base and at J to 1 base, leaving 4 bases not matched to a gene. CDR3 size: 15 residues. The germline V gene has CDR1 SGHRS and CDR2 YFSETQ. Here the CDR3 reads CASSLRTGPNTEAFF. CDR3 coding DNA: TGCGCCAGCAGCTTGAGGACAGGCCCGAACACTGAAGCTTTCTTT.

The chain uses TRBV7-8 and TRBJ2-7; the match to TRBD2 covers 11 bases. Germline V gene lookup returns CDR1 SGHVS and CDR2 FQNEAQ. V gave up 5 bases and J gave up 0 bases; unmatched junction bases: 18. The CDR3 covers 20 residues. The CDR3 spells CASSPYRVLAGGTFSYEQYF. The DNA for the CDR3 is TGTGCCAGCAGCCCGTATAGGGTCCTAGCGGGGGGCACTTTCTCCTACGAGCAGTACTTC.

The chain joins TRBV19 to TRBJ1-1; D is ambiguous. The CDR3 runs to 16 residues. Germline-derived CDR1 and CDR2 are LNHDA and SQIVND (reference sequence). Trimming shortened V by 1 base and J by 1 base, and 13 bases separated the two germline ends. CDR3 nucleotide sequence: TGTGCCAGTAGTATAGGAGGGAAGGGTGGGAACACTGAAGCTTTCTTT. It specifies CASSIGGKGGNTEAFF.

In this sample, this clone turned up many times. In nucleotides, the CDR3 is TGTGCCAGCAGCGTGGGTCAGGGAAACACCATATATTTT. Its translation: CASSVGQGNTIYF. The chain uses TRBV2 and TRBJ1-3, with D uncertain. CDR1 and CDR2 from the germline V gene are SNHLY and FYNNEI. The CDR3 covers 13 residues. Trimming stripped 6 bases from V and 4 bases from J, with 10 bases between.

This clone showed up just once. V and J are TRBV12-5 and TRBJ2-7, with TRBD1 identical over 9 bases. CDR1 is LGHNT and CDR2 is FRNRAP in the germline V gene. V shed 7 bases and J 2 bases; nucleotides not matched to a gene: 9. CDR3 length equals 15 residues. The CDR3 nucleotides are TGTGCTAGTGTCGACCGGGACAGGGAGGCCTACGAGCAGTACTTC. It translates to CASVDRDREAYEQYF.

The rearrangement joins TRBV27 to TRBJ1-5; tentative D call: TRBD1 (5 bases). CDR3 length: 15 amino acids. Trimming removed 3 bases from V and 2 bases from J, with 11 bases in between. Germline V gives CDR1 MNHEY, CDR2 SMNVEV (reference sequence). CDR3: CASSLGGLGNQPQHF. In DNA, the CDR3 is TGTGCCAGCAGTTTGGGGGGTTTGGGCAATCAGCCCCAGCATTTT.

CDR3 in amino acids: CASSLRTRDTQYF. The DNA of the CDR3 is TGTGCCAGCTCACTTCGGACTAGAGATACGCAGTATTTT. The V and J genes are TRBV18 and TRBJ2-3, with 7 bases identical to TRBD2. Trimming took 4 bases from V and 5 from J; bases not matched to a gene: 3. There are 13 residues in the CDR3. CDR1 and CDR2 (germline): KGHSH, LQKENI.

This clone was counted a single time. The rearrangement joins TRBV5-6 to TRBJ1-4, with a tentative D call TRBD1 (5 bases). Looked up from germline, CDR1 is SGHDT and CDR2 is YYEEEE. This CDR3 has 14 amino acids. V lost 3 bases and J 7 bases, leaving 13 bases between the germline ends. For the CDR3, the DNA is TGTGCCAGCAGCTCTACAGGACTCGGTGAAAAACTGTTTTTT. Translation gives CASSSTGLGEKLFF.

This clone was observed a single time. The rearrangement uses TRBV9 and TRBJ2-5; D gene unclear. The DNA end lines up better with TRBJ2-7; the J call may be wrong. This CDR3 region has 13 residues. Germline values: CDR1 SGDLS, CDR2 YYNGEE. For the CDR3, the DNA is TGTGCCAGCAGCGTAGATGGGCCCTACGAGCAGTACTTC. It specifies CASSVDGPYEQYF.

A single count supports this clone. The chain is built from TRBV11-3 and TRBJ1-1; D is unclear. The CDR3 contains 13 residues. V shed 5 bases and J shed 0 bases, with 7 bases lying between them. Per the germline V gene, CDR1 is SGHNT and CDR2 is YENEEA. CDR3 loop: CASSGRLNTEAFF. The CDR3 DNA sequence: TGTGCCAGCAGCGGTCGGTTGAACACTGAAGCTTTCTTT.

This chain uses TRBV7-6 with TRBJ2-2; possible D gene TRBD2, 6 bases. This CDR3 is 16 amino acids long. Germline lookup yields CDR1 SGHVS and CDR2 FNYEAQ. V lost 2 bases to trimming and J lost 6 bases, with 16 bases between them. The chain's CDR3 is CASSLSGAGLAGELFF. The CDR3 bases are TGTGCCAGCAGCTTAAGTGGGGCGGGATTGGCCGGGGAGCTGTTTTTT.

The V and J genes are TRBV11-3 and TRBJ2-7; D possibly uses TRBD1 or TRBD2 (5 bases each). Trimming took 1 base from V and 1 from J, leaving 5 bases between them. CDR3 size: 13 residues. The V gene's germline CDR1 is SGHNT and CDR2 YENEEA. The CDR3 DNA sequence: TGTGCCAGCAGCTTAGGGGGGTCCTACGAGCAGTACTTC. The encoded protein is CASSLGGSYEQYF.

This rearrangement joins TRBV11-2 to TRBJ2-7; TRBD1 agrees at 8 bases. Germline-derived CDR1 and CDR2 are SGHAT and FQNNGV. CDR3 size: 15 residues. V lost 6 bases, J lost 6 bases, and 13 bases stayed unmatched. The CDR3 loop reads CASSQEGTGAVEQYF. The CDR3 region has the DNA TGTGCCAGCAGTCAAGAGGGGACAGGAGCTGTCGAGCAGTACTTC.